This T cell receptor (beta chain) was identified during a study of cytomegalovirus exposure and HLA in healthy donors. On the study more broadly: Researchers previously reported finding fewer than 120 million unique TCR beta sequences from around 200 million T cells.

Details on this clone: Its antigen is unidentified.

A multiplex PCR was run with 60 Vbeta primers and 13 Jbeta primers. Data came from immunoSEQ multiplex PCR; TCRdb stores just in-frame clones and leaves some out. Found here are 95,000 to 150,000 clones, about 78% of them singletons; the top ten hold 8.2%. Germline-derived CDR1 and CDR2 are SGHVS and FNYEAQ. Trimming cost V 1 base and J 0 bases; bases outside gene matches: 3. This CDR3 spans 17 amino acids. Study results and caveats: In a later analysis, an Asian-associated ancestry cluster reportedly showed fewer N-insertions than the approximately 700-donor mean. In a later analysis, TCR association rates varied by HLA locus: DRB1 most, HLA-C fewest. Most of the TCR beta V segments (in an earlier analysis) were productive either about 87% or about 30% of the time.

The chain is built from TRBV7-6 and TRBJ1-6, with 7 bases fitting TRBD1. The sequenced material came from PBMCs. The TCR originated in a woman aged 40 to 50 in good health and CMV-seropositive. This CDR3 reads CASSLVGDSSYNSPLHF. CDR3 bases: TGTGCCAGCAGCTTAGTCGGGGACAGCTCCTATAATTCACCCCTCCACTTT.